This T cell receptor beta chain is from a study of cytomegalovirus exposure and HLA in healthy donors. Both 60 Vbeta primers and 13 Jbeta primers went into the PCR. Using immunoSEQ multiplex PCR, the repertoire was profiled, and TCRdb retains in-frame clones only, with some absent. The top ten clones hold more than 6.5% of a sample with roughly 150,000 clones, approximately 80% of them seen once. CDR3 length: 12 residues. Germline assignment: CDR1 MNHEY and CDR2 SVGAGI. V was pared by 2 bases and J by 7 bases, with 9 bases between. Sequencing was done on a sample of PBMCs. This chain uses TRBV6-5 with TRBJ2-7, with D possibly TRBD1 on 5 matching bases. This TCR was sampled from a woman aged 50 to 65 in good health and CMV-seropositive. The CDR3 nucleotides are TGTGCCAGCAGTTACCAGGGCCAAGAGCAGTACTTC. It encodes CASSYQGQEQYF.